This T cell receptor (beta chain) was sequenced for a study of cytomegalovirus exposure and HLA in healthy donors. Study-wide findings and caveats: Among the most significant clusters, several appeared linked to common viral pathogens in a later analysis. About 90% or about 30% of the time was how often most TCR beta V segments were productive, according to an earlier analysis. A few V segments could not be told apart, such as TRBV6-2 and TRBV6-3, and were left out.

From germline, CDR1 is SNHLY and CDR2 FYNNEI. This CDR3 is 15 amino acids long. With 5 bases clipped from V and 5 bases from J, the junction kept 7 bases outside the gene matches. Concerning this clone itself: The antigen remains undetermined.

The PCR had 60 Vbeta and 13 Jbeta primers. Assay used: immunoSEQ multiplex PCR; TCRdb lists only in-frame clones, some missing. The profile shows fewer than 250,000 clones, about 82% of them singletons. This receptor was obtained from a man younger than 45 in good health and CMV-seronegative. The chain uses TRBV2 and TRBJ2-7; 12 bases align to TRBD1. Sequenced material: PBMCs. The CDR3 loop reads CASSWAGTGGDEQYF. The DNA of the CDR3 is TGTGCCAGCAGTTGGGCCGGGACAGGGGGCGACGAGCAGTACTTC.